A selection of T cell receptor beta chains follows, all from one sample in a study of OX40 agonist ivuxolimab in advanced cancers. Sequencing used immunoSEQ multiplex PCR; TCRdb keeps in-frame clones, though not all of them. The profile shows tens of thousands of clones, about 92% of them singletons. Specimen: CD4+ or CD8+ T cells sorted from blood, collected in a trial of the OX40 agonist ivuxolimab. These receptors were obtained from an adult with an advanced solid tumor such as melanoma, head and neck, liver or kidney cancer. CDR3s include the opening cysteine and the closing phenylalanine or tryptophan. D genes are given only for firm matches. Clone size is not always given. Where it is, it says once, few, many or a class for expanded clones.

d_gene	v_gene	abundance	j_gene	CDR3nt	CDR3aa
TRBD1	TRBV6-5	once	TRBJ2-2	TGTGCCAGCAGTTCCCGACAGGGACGCACCGGGGAGCTGTTTTTT	CASSSRQGRTGELFF
TRBD2	TRBV7-9	.	TRBJ2-5	TGTGCCAGCAGCTTATGGCTAGCGGGAGAAGAGACCCAGTACTTC	CASSLWLAGEETQYF
.	TRBV11-1	.	TRBJ1-4	TGTGCCAGCAGCTTATCTTCTTGGGGAGTTGGTGAAAAACTGTTTTTT	CASSLSSWGVGEKLFF
TRBD1	TRBV6-6	once	TRBJ1-4	TGTGCCAGCAGTTCGGGACAGGGGAATGAAAAACTGTTTTTT	CASSSGQGNEKLFF
.	TRBV6-5	.	TRBJ1-2	TGTGCCAGCAGCCGAGGACAGATCTATGGCTACACCTTC	CASSRGQIYGYTF
.	TRBV27	once	TRBJ1-3	TGTGCCAGCAGTTTGCGAGGGAGTGGAAACACCATATATTTT	CASSLRGSGNTIYF
TRBD1	TRBV6-5	.	TRBJ1-2	TGTGCCAGCAGTTACGATCCCAGGGGGAGGCATGGCTACACCTTC	CASSYDPRGRHGYTF
TRBD1	TRBV29-1	.	TRBJ1-1	TGCAGCGTTGAAGCTCGAAGTGAGTTCTGGACAGGGGGCAGTAGGAACACTGAAGCTTTCTTT	CSVEARSEFWTGGSRNTEAFF
TRBD2	TRBV4-3	.	TRBJ2-7	TGCGCCAGCAGCCAAAGCCGGACTAGCGGCTACGAGCAGTACTTC	CASSQSRTSGYEQYF
.	TRBV5-1	.	TRBJ2-7	TGCGCCAGCAGCTCCAGGGCCGCCTCCTACGAGCAGTACTTC	CASSSRAASYEQYF
.	TRBV6-5	.	TRBJ1-1	TGTGCCAGCAGATCTGGGGTGTACACTGAAGCTTTCTTT	CASRSGVYTEAFF
.	TRBV6-1	.	TRBJ2-7	TGTGCCAGCAGGCAATGGGGGCCCTACGAGCAGTACTTC	CASRQWGPYEQYF
TRBD1	TRBV5-1	.	TRBJ2-7	TGCGCCAGCAGCTTGGCGGGACAGAGTAACTCCTACGAGCAGTACTTC	CASSLAGQSNSYEQYF
.	TRBV28	.	TRBJ1-2	TGTGCCAGCAGTTTGGCTAACTATGGCTACACCTTC	CASSLANYGYTF